This passage covers 28 T cell receptor delta chains from one sample sequenced in a study of gamma delta lymphoproliferative disorders and STAT genes. TCRdb re-called the multiplex PCR reads through CATT. This table has 1,500 to 2,000 delta-chain clones, roughly 1.9% appearing once. The receptor sequences were amplified from genomic DNA of peripheral blood mononuclear cells. Input material: blood. The receptors stem from a human donor in good health.

This clone was observed a few times. This likely reflects a read error, since a far larger clone is one base away. The same CDR3 also results from other DNA sequences found in this sample. The V and J genes are TRDV2 and TRDJ1, with 8 bases identical to TRDD3. The CDR3 totals 14 residues. CDR1 is GEAIGNYY, CDR2 EKD, per germline. The DNA of the CDR3 is TGTGCCTGTGACTGGGGGATGTACACCGATAAGCTCATCTTT. Its translation: CACDWGMYTDKLIF.

For this clone: Only one base separates this from a far larger clonotype, so it likely reflects a read error. The identical CDR3 is also encoded by other nucleotide sequences in the sample. The chain has TRDV1 and TRDJ1; no clear D gene. This CDR3 has 17 residues. Germline CDR1 reads TSWWSYY; CDR2 reads QGS. The CDR3 DNA is TGTGCTCTTGGGGAACGGTCGATGAGGTCCGGCACCGATAAGCTCATCTTT. Its protein product is CALGERSMRSGTDKLIF.

For this clone: A far larger clone is one base from this, pointing to a likely read error. The sample has other DNA sequences that encode this CDR3 too. This chain connects TRDV2 to TRDJ3; D unclear. This CDR3 spans 19 amino acids. V was clipped by 0 bases and J by 0 bases, with 14 bases between them. Germline V CDR1 and CDR2: GEAIGNYY, EKD. The DNA of the CDR3 is TGTGCCTGTGACACCGAGCTATTCACTCGCTCCTGGGACACCCGACAGATGTTTTTC. Translation: CACDTELFTRSWDTRQMFF.

This clone was detected only a few times. This probably arose from a read error, given a far larger clone one base away. The same CDR3 is also encoded by other DNA sequences in this sample. DNA for the CDR3: TGTGCCTGTGACCTCCTTACTGGGGGACCCTACACCGATAAGCTCATCTTT. Protein product: CACDLLTGGPYTDKLIF. The chain is built from TRDV2 and TRDJ1; TRDD3 agrees at 9 bases. The germline gives CDR1 GEAIGNYY, CDR2 EKD. The CDR3 totals 17 residues.

This clone has a count of ten or more. It is likely a read error: a sequence one base away is far more abundant. This sequence joins TRDV2 and TRDJ3; 11 bases are shared with TRDD3. CDR3 length: 20 amino acids. Germline values: CDR1 GEAIGNYY, CDR2 EKD. The CDR3 reads CACDPVGDTESSWGTRQMFF. CDR3 bases: TGTGCCTGTGACCCTGTGGGGGATACGGAGAGCTCCTGGGGCACCCGACAGATGTTTTTC.

This clone occurred a few times. V is TRDV2 and J is TRDJ1, with 8 bases lining up with TRDD3. The CDR3 runs 16 residues. The ends lost 0 bases at V and 0 bases at J; junction bases unmatched: 5. The germline CDR1 and CDR2 sequences are GEAIGNYY and EKD. The CDR3 is CACDTVGGGYTDKLIF. The CDR3 coding sequence is TGTGCCTGTGACACCGTGGGTGGGGGATACACCGATAAACTCATCTTT.

A note on this clone: The TCRdb record carries a much larger clone's protein, which differs from this DNA's translation at residue 4; a read error is the likely cause, and the protein listed here is the DNA translation. The chain joins TRDV1 to TRDJ1; 11 bases are shared with TRDD3. Germline CDR1 TSWWSYY, CDR2 QGS. The CDR3 contains 18 residues. The CDR3 reads CALVEFARGLGGYGKLIF. The CDR3 bases are TGTGCTCTTGTGGAATTCGCACGGGGACTTGGGGGATACGGTAAACTCATCTTT.

Sample share makes this clone medium-sized (0.01 to 0.1%). This likely came from a read error, as a far larger clone is one base away. This rearrangement joins TRDV2 to TRDJ1; 11 bases are shared with TRDD3. Germline V gene lookup returns CDR1 GEAIGNYY and CDR2 EKD. The CDR3 has 20 residues. For the CDR3, the DNA is TGTGCCTGTGGCACCGTGAAGAGAGTACTGGGGGATATAGTTGCCGATAAACTCATCTTT. This sequence encodes CACGTVKRVLGDIVADKLIF.

This clone has only a few counts. TCRdb's protein for this DNA is that of a much larger clone and differs from the translation at residues 4 and 6, likely a read error; the protein shown is the DNA translation. CDR3 coding DNA: TGTGCCTGTGACACAGTACCCCAGGTGGGGGATTTATCGATGGAGGATAAACTCATCTTT. It specifies CACDTVPQVGDLSMEDKLIF. The chain couples TRDV2 to TRDJ1; 8 bases align to TRDD3. Trimming at V came to 1 base and at J to 5 bases, leaving 23 bases not matched to a gene. Germline CDR1 GEAIGNYY, CDR2 EKD. This CDR3 region has 20 residues.

This clone was counted a few times. The protein TCRdb gives is from a much larger clone and does not agree with this DNA's translation at residue 4, likely a read error; the protein shown here comes from the DNA. V usage is TRDV2 and J usage is TRDJ3; 7 bases match TRDD3. V shed 5 bases and J 0 bases; nucleotides not matched to a gene: 21. The germline V gene encodes CDR1 GEAIGNYY and CDR2 EKD. The CDR3 is made up of 22 amino acids. CDR3 amino acids: CACGTVGDISLWSSWDTRQMFF. The CDR3 coding sequence is TGTGCCTGTGGCACTGTAGGGGATATATCGCTATGGAGCTCCTGGGACACCCGACAGATGTTTTTC.

This clone was counted only a few times. TCRdb attributes to this sequence the protein of a much larger clone, which differs from the DNA translation at residue 10; a read error is likely, and the protein displayed is translated from the DNA. The chain has TRDV2 and TRDJ3; a possible D gene is TRDD3 (5 bases). This CDR3 has 18 amino acids. The germline V gene encodes CDR1 GEAIGNYY and CDR2 EKD. Trimming pared 1 base from V and 2 bases from J, leaving 14 bases between. DNA of the CDR3: TGTGCCTGTGACACAGTACTGGACAGCCCCTGGGACACCCGACAGATGTTTTTC. Encoded protein: CACDTVLDSPWDTRQMFF.

Only a few counts were recorded for this clone. This likely reflects a read error, since a far larger clone is one base away. Other DNA sequences in the same sample also yield this CDR3. J is TRDJ1 and V is TRDV2; 8 nucleotides align to TRDD3. There are 20 residues in the CDR3. In germline, CDR1 is GEAIGNYY, CDR2 EKD. The CDR3 nucleotides are TGTGCCTGTGAAACACTACCCCAGGTGGGGGATTTATCGATGGAGGATAAACTCATCTTC. Translated, it gives CACETLPQVGDLSMEDKLIF.

This clone has more than one count but fewer than ten. TCRdb pairs this DNA with a much larger clone's protein that differs at residue 9, likely a read error; the protein shown was translated from the DNA. V is TRDV2 and J is TRDJ3; D ambiguous. Germline V gene sequence: CDR1 GEAIGNYY, CDR2 EKD. The CDR3 totals 19 residues. The V gene lost 0 bases and the J gene lost 0 bases, with 14 bases spanning the gap. CDR3 DNA sequence: TGTGCCTGTGACACCGAGTTATTCATTCGCTCCTGGGACACCCGACAGATGTTTTTC. This codes for CACDTELFIRSWDTRQMFF.

As to this clone: A single base is all that separates this from a far larger clone, so a read error is likely. Other nucleotide sequences in the sample specify the same CDR3. The V gene is TRDV2, the J gene TRDJ3, with D possibly being TRDD3 (5 bases). The CDR3 contains 18 residues. The V and J ends lost 1 base and 4 bases respectively, with 16 bases between them. Germline lookup yields CDR1 GEAIGNYY and CDR2 EKD. CDR3 sequence: CACDTVLDSSWDTRQMFF. For the CDR3, the DNA is TGTGCCTGTGACACAGTACTGGACAGCTCATGGGACACCCGACAGATGTTTTTC.

CDR3 sequence: CACAKLPTGGFGRSWDTRQMFF. As DNA, the CDR3 is TGTGCCTGTGCCAAACTACCCACTGGGGGATTCGGGAGATCCTGGGACACCCGACAGATGTTTTTC. This chain uses TRDV2 with TRDJ3; 10 bases align to TRDD3. After removal of 5 bases from V and 1 base from J, the junction contained 19 bases not matched to a gene. Germline V CDR1 and CDR2: GEAIGNYY, EKD. The CDR3 runs 22 residues.

This clone was seen at least ten times. A read error is the likely source, as a far larger clone sits one nucleotide away. Additional DNA sequences in this sample encode the identical CDR3. The genes are TRDV1 and TRDJ1; D not resolved. CDR3 length equals 17 residues. CDR1 TSWWSYY and CDR2 QGS come from the germline V gene. V lost 3 bases to trimming and J lost 1 base, with 18 bases between them. CDR3 in DNA: TGTGCTCTTGGGGAGCGGTCGATGAGGTCCGGCACCGATAAACTCATCTTT. Translation gives CALGERSMRSGTDKLIF.

This clone was found a few times. Given a far larger clone just one base away, this is likely a sequencing read error. Other nucleotide sequences in the sample specify the same CDR3. The genes are TRAV14/DV4 and TRDJ1; no firm D call. Looked up from germline, CDR1 is TSDPSYG and CDR2 is QGSYDQQN (reference sequence). V was trimmed by 7 bases and J by 11 bases, leaving 23 bases between them. The length of the CDR3 is 14 residues. Here the CDR3 reads CAMISFKRFIALIF. The CDR3, as DNA: TGTGCAATGATAAGCTTTAAACGGTTCATAGCGCTCATCTTT.

With respect to this clone: TCRdb attributes to this sequence the protein of a much larger clone, which differs from the DNA translation at residues 10 and 13; a read error is likely, and the protein displayed is translated from the DNA. This chain uses TRDV2 with TRDJ1, with 9 bases lining up with TRDD3. Germline assignment: CDR1 GEAIGNYY and CDR2 EKD. The CDR3 covers 15 residues. CDR3 sequence (DNA): TGTGCCTGTGACGCCCTGGGGGATGGCGCCGATAAACCCATCTTT. Translating it yields CACDALGDGADKPIF.

This clone was observed a few times. This likely reflects a read error, since a far larger clone is one base away. Other nucleotide sequences from this sample produce the same CDR3. V gene TRDV2 combines with J gene TRDJ1; D unresolved. Between the trimmed V and J ends, which lost 1 base and 0 bases, there was a span of 26 bases. Germline CDR1 reads GEAIGNYY; CDR2 reads EKD. The CDR3 consists of 20 residues. The CDR3 loop is CACDTVSGYGSRVYTDKLIF. The CDR3 DNA follows: TGTGCCTGTGACACGGTTTCGGGGTACGGGAGTAGGGTGTACACCGATAAACTCATCTTT.

In its sample, this clone was seen a few times. The J segment is TRDJ1; no V gene was assigned; the listed D gene, TRDD3, was not tested against the DNA. There are 23 residues in the CDR3. As DNA, the CDR3 is TGTGCTTCATTGTGCCTTCCTACTATGACCTCACGGGGGATAAGAGTCTACACCGATAAACTCATCTTT. It encodes CASLCLPTMTSRGIRVYTDKLIF.

This clone was observed a handful of times. The mismatch at residue 20 between this DNA's translation and the TCRdb protein of a much larger clone likely reflects a read error; the protein shown is translated from the DNA. Other nucleotide sequences in the sample specify the same CDR3. The chain couples TRDV2 to TRDJ3; 7 nucleotides match TRDD3. The CDR3 is 22 amino acids. Looked up from germline, CDR1 is GEAIGNYY and CDR2 is EKD. CDR3 amino acids: CACDTVGDISLWSSWDTRQVFF. CDR3 nucleotides: TGTGCCTGTGACACTGTAGGGGATATATCGCTATGGAGCTCCTGGGACACCCGACAGGTGTTTTTC.

A word on this clone: This DNA's translation differs at residue 7 from TCRdb's protein, which comes from a much larger clone; a read error is likely, and the protein shown is translated from the DNA. The rearrangement links TRDV2 to TRDJ1, with TRDD3 identical over 8 bases. Unmatched junction bases numbered 18, after V lost 1 base and J lost 6 bases. CDR3 length: 18 residues. Germline values: CDR1 GEAIGNYY, CDR2 EKD. The CDR3 bases are TGTGCCTGTGACACGGGGCTCGGCGTACTGGGGGTACAGAATAAACTCATCTTT. The encoded protein is CACDTGLGVLGVQNKLIF.

This clone has only a few counts. A read error likely explains why the TCRdb protein, taken from a much larger clone, differs from this DNA's translation at residue 12; the protein shown is translated from the DNA. The chain links TRDV2 to TRDJ1; 7 bases map to TRDD3. Per germline, CDR1 GEAIGNYY and CDR2 EKD. The CDR3 totals 15 residues. The CDR3 spells CACDTVGENTDNLIF. Here the CDR3 DNA reads TGTGCCTGTGACACCGTGGGGGAAAACACCGATAATCTCATCTTT.

With respect to this clone: A far more abundant clone sits one base away, making this likely a read error. The chain links TRDV2 to TRDJ1; TRDD3 aligns across 7 bases. CDR3 length equals 14 residues. The germline V gene encodes CDR1 GEAIGNYY and CDR2 EKD. V lost 5 bases to trimming and J lost 2 bases; unmatched junction nucleotides: 7. In DNA form, the CDR3 reads TGTGCCTGTGGCAGGCTGGGGGCTACCGATAAACTCATCTTT. This translates into CACGRLGATDKLIF.

This clone came up a few times. TCRdb's entry gives the protein of a much larger clone, which mismatches this DNA's translation at residue 11, likely from a read error; the protein reported here is translated from the DNA. CDR3 sequence reads: CAMISFKRFIELIF. CDR3 nucleotide sequence: TGTGCAATGATAAGCTTTAAACGGTTCATAGAACTCATCTTT. V gene TRAV14/DV4 combines with J gene TRDJ1; unclear D gene. The J gene, absent from TCRdb, was called here by matching the DNA to germline. CDR3 size: 14 residues. Germline CDR1 TSDPSYG, CDR2 QGSYDQQN (reference sequence). V was clipped by 7 bases and J by 9 bases, with 21 bases between them.

A few counts support this clone. Since a far larger clone is one base different, this is likely a read error. The same CDR3 arises from other DNA sequences in this sample as well. CDR3 loop: CACDTVRESSSWDTRQMFF. The CDR3 nucleotides are TGTGCCTGTGACACTGTCCGGGAATCCAGCTCCTGGGACACCCGACAGATGTTTTTC. This rearrangement joins TRDV2 to TRDJ3; D remains ambiguous. Germline lookup yields CDR1 GEAIGNYY and CDR2 EKD. This CDR3 contains 19 residues. V shed 1 base and J shed 0 bases, with 15 bases lying between them.

This clone was recorded a few times. TCRdb lists the protein of a much larger clone for this DNA, which differs at residue 18, so this is likely a read error; the protein given here is translated from the DNA itself. The chain is built from TRDV1 and TRDJ1; D not resolved. Germline assignment: CDR1 TSWWSYY and CDR2 QGS. This CDR3 spans 22 amino acids. The CDR3 region has the DNA TGTGCTCTTGGGGCACTGCCTCGTTCGTCTCCCCGGGTGACTGTGTACACCAATAAACTCATCTTT. Translated: CALGALPRSSPRVTVYTNKLIF.

By proportion, this clone is large. The same CDR3 is also encoded by other DNA sequences in this sample. The chain employs TRDV2 and TRDJ1; 12 bases are shared with TRDD3. The germline gives CDR1 GEAIGNYY, CDR2 EKD. The CDR3 loop spans 19 amino acids. The ends lost 0 bases at V and 5 bases at J; junction bases unmatched: 15. The CDR3 loop reads CACDTVLGDTLRGSDKLIF. CDR3 bases: TGTGCCTGTGACACCGTTCTGGGGGATACGTTAAGAGGGTCGGATAAACTCATCTTT.